This entry describes one TCR beta chain. Original processing methods: Nucleated cell counts were estimated from reference gene primer amplification. The assay was immunoSEQ multiplex PCR, and TCRdb's table has in-frame clones only and misses some. V and J calls and clone size come straight from that table; D and trimming were deduced from the DNA. This sample yields 300,000 to 450,000 clones, of which 81% are seen a single time; 0.85% to 1.3% belongs to the top ten. The data stem from a study of blood T cell repertoires in COVID-19. The source material was peripheral blood. The TCR originated in a human donor with acute or convalescent COVID-19. The donor label of this sample is uncertain.

DNA for the CDR3: TGCGCCAGCAGCTTCCAGGGGTCCTATGGCTACACCTTC. Translation gives CASSFQGSYGYTF. The chain couples TRBV5-1 to TRBJ1-2, with D tentatively TRBD1 (6 bases). Germline lookup yields CDR1 SGHRS and CDR2 YFSETQ. This CDR3 has 13 residues. V lost 2 bases and J 4 bases, leaving 9 bases between the germline ends.